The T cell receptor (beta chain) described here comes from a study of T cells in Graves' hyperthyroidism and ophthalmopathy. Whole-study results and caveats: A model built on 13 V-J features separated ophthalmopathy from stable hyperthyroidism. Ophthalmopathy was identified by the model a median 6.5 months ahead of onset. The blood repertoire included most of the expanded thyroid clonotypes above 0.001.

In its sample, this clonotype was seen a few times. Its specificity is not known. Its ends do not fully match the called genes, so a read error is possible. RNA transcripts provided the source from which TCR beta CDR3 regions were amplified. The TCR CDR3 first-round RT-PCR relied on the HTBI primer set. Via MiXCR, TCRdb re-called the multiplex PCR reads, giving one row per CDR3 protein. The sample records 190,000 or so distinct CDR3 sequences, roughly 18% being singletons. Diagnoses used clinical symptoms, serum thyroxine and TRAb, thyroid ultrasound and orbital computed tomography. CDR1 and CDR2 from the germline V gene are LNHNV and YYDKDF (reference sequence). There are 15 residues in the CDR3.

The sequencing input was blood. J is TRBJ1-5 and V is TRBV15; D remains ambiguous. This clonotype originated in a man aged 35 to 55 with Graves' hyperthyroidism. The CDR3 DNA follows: TGTGCCACCGAGCGGTGGGGTTATAGCAATCAGCCCCGGCATTTT. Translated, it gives CATERWGYSNQPRHF.